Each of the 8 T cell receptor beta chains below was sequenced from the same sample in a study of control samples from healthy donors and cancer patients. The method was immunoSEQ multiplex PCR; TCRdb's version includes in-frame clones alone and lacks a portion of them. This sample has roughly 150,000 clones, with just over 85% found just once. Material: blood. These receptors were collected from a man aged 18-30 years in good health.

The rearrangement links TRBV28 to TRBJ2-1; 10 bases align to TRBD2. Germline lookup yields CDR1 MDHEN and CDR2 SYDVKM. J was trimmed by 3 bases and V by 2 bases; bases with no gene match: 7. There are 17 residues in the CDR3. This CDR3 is CASSLRLAGEHYNEQFF. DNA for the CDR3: TGTGCCAGCAGTTTAAGGCTAGCGGGGGAGCACTACAATGAGCAGTTCTTC.

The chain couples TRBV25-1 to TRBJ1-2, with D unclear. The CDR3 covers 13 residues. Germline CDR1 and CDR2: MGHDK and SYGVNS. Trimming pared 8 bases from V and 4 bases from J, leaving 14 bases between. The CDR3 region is CASSPGRLYGYTF. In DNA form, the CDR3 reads TGTGCCAGCTCCCCCGGACGGCTCTATGGCTACACCTTC.

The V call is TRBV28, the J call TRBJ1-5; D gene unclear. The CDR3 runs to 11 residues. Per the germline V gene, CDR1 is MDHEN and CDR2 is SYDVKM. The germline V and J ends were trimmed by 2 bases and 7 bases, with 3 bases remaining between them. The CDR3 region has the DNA TGTGCCAGCAGTTTAGGGCAGCCCCAGCATTTT. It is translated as CASSLGQPQHF. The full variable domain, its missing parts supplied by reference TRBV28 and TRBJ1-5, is DVKVTQSSRYLVKRTGEKVFLECVQDMDHENMFWYRQDPGLGLRLIYFSYDVKMKEKGDIPEGYSVSREKKERFSLILESASTNQTSMYLCASSLGQPQHFGDGTRLSIL.

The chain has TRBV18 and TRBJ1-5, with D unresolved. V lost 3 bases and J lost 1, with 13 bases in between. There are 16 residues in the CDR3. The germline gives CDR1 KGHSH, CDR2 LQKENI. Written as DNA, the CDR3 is TGTGCCAGCTCACCCCGTGGGGTGGGCAGCAATCAGCCCCAGCATTTT. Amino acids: CASSPRGVGSNQPQHF.

The CDR3 is CASSSPTDRAGAYEQYF. CDR3 nucleotide sequence: TGTGCCAGCAGCTCCCCCACCGACAGGGCAGGCGCCTACGAGCAGTACTTC. The chain joins TRBV7-8 to TRBJ2-7; 7 nucleotides line up with TRBD1. V shed 4 bases, J shed 2 bases, and the junction held 14 bases outside the gene matches. This CDR3 comprises 17 residues. The germline V gene has CDR1 SGHVS and CDR2 FQNEAQ.

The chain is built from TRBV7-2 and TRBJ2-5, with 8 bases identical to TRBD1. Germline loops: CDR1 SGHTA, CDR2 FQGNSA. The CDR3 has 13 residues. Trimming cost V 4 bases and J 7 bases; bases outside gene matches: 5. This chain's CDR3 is CASSSDRGGTQYF. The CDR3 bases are TGTGCCAGCAGCTCAGACAGGGGCGGGACCCAGTACTTC.

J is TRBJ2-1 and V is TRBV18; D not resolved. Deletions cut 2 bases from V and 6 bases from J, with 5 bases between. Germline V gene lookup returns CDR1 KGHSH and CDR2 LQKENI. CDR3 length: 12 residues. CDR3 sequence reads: CASSPVSNEQFF. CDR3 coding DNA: TGTGCCAGCTCACCAGTTTCCAATGAGCAGTTCTTC.

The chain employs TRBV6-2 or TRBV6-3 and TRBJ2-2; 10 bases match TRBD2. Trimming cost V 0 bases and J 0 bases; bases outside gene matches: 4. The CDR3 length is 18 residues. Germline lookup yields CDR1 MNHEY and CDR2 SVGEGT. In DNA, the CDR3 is TGTGCCAGCAGTTACTCGGGACTAGCGACACCGAACACCGGGGAGCTGTTTTTT. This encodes CASSYSGLATPNTGELFF.